This T cell receptor (beta chain) derives from a study of cytomegalovirus exposure and HLA in healthy donors. Study-level points and caveats: When analyzed later, a missense DCLRE1C variant was found to be linked to TCR beta V- and J-gene trimming. Association with HLA alleles at 0.05 false discovery rate was found for 15,000 to 20,000 TCR beta sequences in a later analysis.

This CDR3 region has 15 residues. Germline V gives CDR1 SGDLS, CDR2 YYNGEE. V gave up 4 bases and J gave up 6 bases; unmatched junction bases: 11. The primer mix had 60 Vbeta and 13 Jbeta primers. Using immunoSEQ multiplex PCR, the repertoire was profiled, and TCRdb retains in-frame clones only, with some absent. The table records roughly 190,000 clones, more than 70% of them present only once. As regards this clone: What it binds is not known.

This receptor was taken from a man between 25 and 39 years old in good health and CMV-seropositive. The sample comprised PBMCs. This sequence joins TRBV9 and TRBJ1-1; 8 bases align to TRBD1. CDR3 in amino acids: CASSLRTGKGAEAFF. The CDR3 region has the DNA TGTGCCAGCAGCTTGAGGACAGGGAAGGGGGCTGAAGCTTTCTTT.